This T cell receptor beta chain came from a study of blood T cell repertoires in COVID-19. Study overall: The origin of the acute and convalescent COVID-19 samples was the United States, Italy and Spain.

This clone was counted a few times. This CDR3 has 13 residues. Trimming cost V 3 bases and J 10 bases, with 13 bases left between them. Germline-derived CDR1 and CDR2 are SGDLS and YYNGEE. Using immunoSEQ multiplex PCR, the repertoire was profiled, and TCRdb retains in-frame clones only, with some absent. The sample lists about 150,000 clones, around 90% seen once, with approximately 4% in the top ten. Participant-reported clinical history was the basis for cohort assignment. The receptor was derived from a woman in her thirties or forties who had been exposed to COVID-19. Sample: PBMCs or T cells enriched from blood (not recorded which). V and J are TRBV9 and TRBJ2-2; D remains unclear. CDR3: CASSETFGSELFF. DNA for the CDR3: TGTGCCAGCAGCGAGACCTTCGGGTCGGAGCTGTTTTTT. The variable domain in full, completed from reference TRBV9 and TRBJ2-2, reads DSGVTQTPKHLITATGQRVTLRCSPRSGDLSVYWYQQSLDQGLQFLIQYYNGEERAKGNILERFSAQQFPDLHSELNLSSLELGDSALYFCASSETFGSELFFGEGSRLTVL.